Listed below are T cell receptor beta chains from one sample, sequenced in a study of lymphopenia after photon versus proton radiotherapy. The protocol was immunoSEQ multiplex PCR, while the TCRdb copy is restricted to in-frame clones and leaves out a portion. The sample holds around 70,000 clones, around 92% seen once. The input for sequencing was peripheral blood, taken from a patient treated with photon-based radiotherapy. The receptors stem from a woman in her thirties or forties with cholangiocarcinoma. Each CDR3 is given with its conserved first and last residue. D genes are given only for firm matches. Expanded clones are given a class, and other clones once, few, many or no size at all.

J,size,D,V,DNA,CDR3
TRBJ2-2,NA,NA,TRBV7-6,TGTGCCAGCAGCTTCCTTGGCTCGAACACCGGGGAGCTGTTTTTT,CASSFLGSNTGELFF
TRBJ1-1,NA,NA,TRBV11-3,TGTGCCAGCAGCTCTTATCGGGGGCAGGAAGCTTTCTTT,CASSSYRGQEAFF
TRBJ1-1,NA,NA,TRBV6-1,TGTGCCAGCAGTGACAGGGAAAACACTGAAGCTTTCTTT,CASSDRENTEAFF
TRBJ2-3,NA,NA,TRBV27,TGTGCCAGCAGCTGGGGTGGTGGCACAGATACGCAGTATTTT,CASSWGGGTDTQYF
TRBJ1-1,NA,TRBD1,TRBV5-6,TGTGCCAGCACCAAATTCCGGGGGACAGGGAACACTGAAGCTTTCTTT,CASTKFRGTGNTEAFF
TRBJ1-1,once,TRBD1,TRBV2,TGTGCCAGCAGTGCGCAGGGGGTGAACACTGAAGCTTTCTTT,CASSAQGVNTEAFF
TRBJ2-3,NA,NA,TRBV27,TGTGCCAGCGCCATTGGGGGGGATACGCAGTATTTT,CASAIGGDTQYF
TRBJ2-1,NA,TRBD1,TRBV19,TGTGCCAGTAGCACTCCAGGGGGTCTCCGGGAGCAGTTCTTC,CASSTPGGLREQFF
TRBJ1-1,NA,TRBD1,TRBV2,TGTGCCAGCAGGCCTTTCACAGGGGGCGCGGGGACTGAAGCTTTCTTT,CASRPFTGGAGTEAFF
TRBJ2-3,NA,TRBD2,TRBV5-6,TGTGCCAGCAGCAGAACGGGACTAGCGGGCACAGATACGCAGTATTTT,CASSRTGLAGTDTQYF
TRBJ2-3,NA,TRBD2,TRBV10-1,TGCGCCAGCAGTGAAGGGACTAGTGGGACAGATACGCAGTATTTT,CASSEGTSGTDTQYF
TRBJ2-7,NA,NA,TRBV18,TGTGCCAGCTCACCGGTGGATTCAACCTACGAGCAGTACTTC,CASSPVDSTYEQYF
TRBJ1-2,NA,TRBD1,TRBV7-9,TGTGCCAGCAGCCCGACGGGACAGGGTAACGATCCGGGTGGCTACACCTTC,CASSPTGQGNDPGGYTF
TRBJ1-5,NA,NA,TRBV5-5,TGTGCCAGCAGCTTAGGGGCGAGGGATAATCAGCCCCAGCATTTT,CASSLGARDNQPQHF
TRBJ2-1,NA,NA,TRBV10-3,TGTGCCTCATCGACAGTCGCCGGGGAGCAGTTCTTC,CASSTVAGEQFF
TRBJ2-3,NA,NA,TRBV28,TGTGCCAGCAGTTTAGGCCAATACACGGACACAGATACGCAGTATTTT,CASSLGQYTDTDTQYF
TRBJ1-5,few,NA,TRBV9,TGTGCCAGCAGCGTACTGGGACAATACAATCAGCCCCAGCATTTT,CASSVLGQYNQPQHF
TRBJ2-2,NA,TRBD1,TRBV7-9,TGTGCCAGCAGCTTAGGGACAGGACTGAACACCGGGGAGCTGTTTTTT,CASSLGTGLNTGELFF
TRBJ1-4,NA,NA,TRBV30,TGTGCCTGGAGTGAGCAGTGGCTTAATGAAAAACTGTTTTTT,CAWSEQWLNEKLFF
TRBJ2-7,NA,TRBD1,TRBV29-1,TGCAGCGTTGAGGGACAGGCGCCCCTTTTC,CSVEGQAPLF
TRBJ1-6,NA,NA,TRBV6-5,TGTGCCAGCAGTTACGGGGGACTGATAAATTCACCCCTCCACTTT,CASSYGGLINSPLHF
TRBJ1-1,NA,NA,TRBV6-5,TGTGCCAGCAGTTTTATCGGCAGGGGCAACACTGAAGCTTTCTTT,CASSFIGRGNTEAFF
TRBJ1-3,NA,TRBD1,TRBV7-2,TGTGCCAGCAGCCCTCGGACAGGGATAACTGGAAACACCATATATTTT,CASSPRTGITGNTIYF
TRBJ2-1,NA,TRBD2,TRBV7-2,TGTGCCAGCAGCACCCGACTAGCGGGGCATGAGCAGTTCTTC,CASSTRLAGHEQFF
TRBJ2-5,NA,NA,TRBV5-1,TGCGCCAGCAGCCGGACGCCCCAAGAGACCCAGTACTTC,CASSRTPQETQYF
TRBJ1-5,once,NA,TRBV5-6,TGTGCCAGCAGCTTTCAGGGGATATGGCAGCCCCAGCATTTT,CASSFQGIWQPQHF
TRBJ2-4,NA,NA,TRBV28,TGTGCCAGCAGGCAGGGAAACATTCAGTACTTC,CASRQGNIQYF
TRBJ1-4,NA,NA,TRBV18,TGTGCCAGCTCACCAGGCCCCGGGGGCACTAATGAAAAACTGTTTTTT,CASSPGPGGTNEKLFF
TRBJ2-2,NA,NA,TRBV6-5,TGTGCCAGCAAGCCCCAGGTCGGGGAGCTGTTTTTT,CASKPQVGELFF
TRBJ1-5,NA,TRBD1,TRBV29-1,TGCAGCGTTACAGGACAGGGAGGTCAGCCCCAGCATTTT,CSVTGQGGQPQHF
TRBJ1-2,NA,NA,TRBV19,TGTGCCAGTAGTACGTCCTCGGGGCCCCGAGACTATGGCTACACCTTC,CASSTSSGPRDYGYTF
TRBJ2-5,NA,NA,TRBV6-6,TGTGCCAGCAGCTTGGGGGGCCAGGGCGCGGAGACCCAGTACTTC,CASSLGGQGAETQYF
TRBJ1-6,NA,NA,TRBV10-2,TGCGCCACCACACCCCTGGCATTTGGGAATTCACCCCTCCACTTT,CATTPLAFGNSPLHF
TRBJ1-1,NA,TRBD1,TRBV18,TGTGCCAGCTCACCACGACAGGGTCCACGAACTGAAGCTTTCTTT,CASSPRQGPRTEAFF
TRBJ1-2,NA,NA,TRBV28,TGTGCCAGCAGTTTATCCAGGGTTAACTATGGCTACACCTTC,CASSLSRVNYGYTF
TRBJ1-5,NA,NA,TRBV7-2,TGTGCCAGCAGCGTACAGAATCAGCCCCAGCATTTT,CASSVQNQPQHF
TRBJ2-5,NA,NA,TRBV2,TGTGCCAGCAGTAACACAAACCAAGAGACCCAGTACTTC,CASSNTNQETQYF
TRBJ1-2,NA,TRBD1,TRBV28,TGTGCCAGCAGTTCGGGACAGGGTCGTTATGGCTACACCTTC,CASSSGQGRYGYTF
TRBJ2-3,NA,TRBD2,TRBV10-3,TGTGCCACCCTAGGCGCGGGAGAGGCGACAGATACGCAGTATTTT,CATLGAGEATDTQYF
TRBJ1-1,NA,TRBD1,TRBV11-3,TGTGCCAGCAGCGACAGACAGGGGAGGGAGGCTTTCTTT,CASSDRQGREAFF
TRBJ1-5,few,NA,TRBV18,TGTGCCAGCTCGCCGGCGGTCCTCTCGGATCAGCCCCAGCATTTT,CASSPAVLSDQPQHF
TRBJ2-3,NA,TRBD2,TRBV7-6,TGTGCCAGCAGCTTAGGAGGGGCCAGCGGGGGGCGCACAGATACGCAGTATTTT,CASSLGGASGGRTDTQYF
TRBJ2-7,once,NA,TRBV6-5,TGTGCCAGCAGTTACCCCGGCGCCTACGAGCAGTACTTC,CASSYPGAYEQYF
TRBJ2-3,NA,NA,TRBV7-9,TGTGCCAGCAGCTCCCTGTCAGATACGCAGTATTTT,CASSSLSDTQYF
TRBJ1-3,once,NA,TRBV27,TGTGCCAGCAGTTTAAAACAGCCTCGATCTGGAAACACCATATATTTT,CASSLKQPRSGNTIYF
TRBJ1-1,NA,NA,TRBV19,TGTGCCAGTACCCGGATGAACACTGAAGCTTTCTTT,CASTRMNTEAFF
TRBJ2-7,NA,NA,TRBV20-1,TGCAGTGCTAGAGACAGGTGGGAGCAGTACTTC,CSARDRWEQYF